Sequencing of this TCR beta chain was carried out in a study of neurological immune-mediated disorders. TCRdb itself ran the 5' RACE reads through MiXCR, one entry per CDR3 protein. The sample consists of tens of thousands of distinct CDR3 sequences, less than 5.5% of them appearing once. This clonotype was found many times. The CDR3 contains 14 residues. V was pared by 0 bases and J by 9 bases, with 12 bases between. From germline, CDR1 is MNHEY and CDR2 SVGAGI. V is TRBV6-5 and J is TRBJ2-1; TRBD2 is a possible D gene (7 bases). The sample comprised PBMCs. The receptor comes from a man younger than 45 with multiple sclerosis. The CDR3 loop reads CASSYSGGAGEQFF. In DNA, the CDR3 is TGTGCCAGCAGTTACTCGGGGGGGGCCGGTGAGCAGTTCTTC.